One sample yielded the 23 T cell receptor beta chains listed below, sequenced in a study of blood T cells in healthy people across ages (dated by TCRdb to between 2015 and 2017). Library preparation was by 5' RACE. Sequencing relied on an Illumina HiSeq 2500. A second PCR of about 7 to 12 cycles was performed with a sample-barcoded 5' primer and a J-beta primer mix. The public reads were quality trimmed at Q25 with fastp and then assembled into clones with MiXCR by TCRdb, keeping productive beta chains. All rows with the same CDR3 protein become a single entry with the most common DNA and genes. The table for this sample lists 1.5 million to 2 million distinct CDR3 sequences; almost 35% of them were counted only once. 11% of the sample is in the top ten clones. Sequenced input: blood. These receptor sequences come from a woman in her thirties in good health.

This clonotype appeared a few times. The chain is built from TRBV28 and TRBJ2-7; D is possibly TRBD1 or TRBD2 (6 bases each). The CDR3 consists of 18 residues. The V gene's germline CDR1 is MDHEN and CDR2 SYDVKM. V shed 2 bases and J shed 0 bases, with 20 bases lying between them. The CDR3 protein is CASSLPKGGSAYSYEQYF. The CDR3 coding sequence is TGTGCCAGCAGTTTACCCAAGGGGGGTAGCGCATACTCCTACGAGCAGTACTTC.

The rearrangement joins TRBV5-1 to TRBJ2-3; 13 bases line up with TRBD2. The length of the CDR3 is 17 residues. With 4 bases clipped from V and 1 base from J, the junction kept 6 bases outside the gene matches. The V gene's germline CDR1 is SGHRS and CDR2 YFSETQ. CDR3 residues: CASSPGLAGVGTDTQYF. CDR3 coding DNA: TGCGCCAGCAGCCCCGGACTAGCGGGAGTGGGCACAGATACGCAGTATTTT.

This clonotype was seen many times. This chain links TRBV12-3 or TRBV12-4 with TRBJ2-7; 9 bases are a match to TRBD1. The CDR3 consists of 14 residues. V gave up 5 bases and J gave up 3 bases; unmatched junction bases: 5. The CDR3 loop reads CASSPETGGYEQYF. CDR3 DNA: TGTGCCAGCAGTCCCGAGACAGGGGGCTACGAGCAGTACTTC.

Remarks on this clonotype: Relative to the germline gene, one junction end is altered; a read error may explain this. This chain links TRBV7-2 with TRBJ2-1; 13 bases are a match to TRBD2. The CDR3 runs to 16 residues. Germline V gene data show CDR1 as SGHTA and CDR2 as FQGNSA. CDR3 sequence (DNA): TGTGGCAGCAGGACTACTAGCGGGAGGGAGTACAATGAGCAGTTCTTC. Translating gives CGSRTTSGREYNEQFF.

This chain uses TRBV12-3 or TRBV12-4 with TRBJ1-1, with D possibly TRBD1 on 6 matching bases. V was shortened by 5 bases and J by 2 bases, with 12 bases between the two germline ends. The CDR3 totals 14 residues. Here the CDR3 reads CASSRGGDNTEAFF. The CDR3 bases are TGTGCCAGCAGTAGAGGGGGGGACAACACTGAAGCTTTCTTT.

This clonotype was detected only a few times. V is TRBV5-1 and J is TRBJ1-1, with 7 bases matching TRBD1. Trimming cost V 3 bases and J 1 base; bases outside gene matches: 9. The CDR3 sequence is 16 residues long. The germline V gene has CDR1 SGHRS and CDR2 YFSETQ. CDR3 bases: TGCGCCAGCAGCTGGACGAGACAGGGACCGAACACTGAAGCTTTCTTT. Its protein is CASSWTRQGPNTEAFF.

Concerning this clonotype: This likely comes from a read error, as the CDR3 has no conserved phenylalanine or tryptophan at its end. The chain joins TRBV20-1 to TRBJ2-2; the match to TRBD2 covers 13 bases. CDR1 is DFQATT and CDR2 is SNEGSKA in the germline V gene (reference sequence). V lost 5 bases to trimming and J lost 4 bases; unmatched junction nucleotides: 4. This CDR3 is 15 amino acids long. The CDR3 spells CSAPRTSGGTGELFC. CDR3 sequence (DNA): TGCAGTGCTCCTAGGACTAGCGGGGGCACCGGGGAGCTGTTTTGT.

This clonotype was counted a few times. The chain employs TRBV11-1 and TRBJ2-1; 10 bases align to TRBD2. The CDR3 spans 22 residues. After removal of 4 bases from V and 7 bases from J, the junction contained 28 bases not matched to a gene. Germline CDR1 SGHAT, CDR2 FQDESV (reference sequence). DNA for the CDR3: TGTGCCAGCAGCTCAGGGAGAAGCCCAGCGGGGGGGGCCGGAGGGGGTCTAAATGAGCAGTTCTTC. This translates into CASSSGRSPAGGAGGGLNEQFF.

This clonotype was seen once. J is TRBJ2-3 and V is TRBV6-1, with 9 positions matching TRBD2. CDR1 is MNHNS and CDR2 is SASEGT in the germline V gene. V shed 2 bases and J 3 bases; nucleotides not matched to a gene: 6. The CDR3 consists of 16 residues. CDR3 loop: CASSEWRGGRTDTQYF. Written as DNA, the CDR3 is TGTGCCAGCAGTGAATGGCGGGGGGGCCGTACAGATACGCAGTATTTT.

J is TRBJ2-7 and V is TRBV25-1, with D tentatively TRBD1 (6 bases). Germline CDR1 reads MGHDK; CDR2 reads SYGVNS. CDR3 length: 15 residues. V was pared by 10 bases and J by 6 bases, with 25 bases between. The DNA of the CDR3 is TGTGCCACCCAAGAGGTAGGGACAAGGCCGTCCGAGCAGTACTTC. Translated, it gives CATQEVGTRPSEQYF.

This clonotype has just a few counts. The chain employs TRBV12-3 or TRBV12-4 and TRBJ2-3, with TRBD1 as a possible D gene (5 bases). The CDR3 runs to 15 residues. The V and J ends lost 6 bases and 0 bases respectively, with 13 bases between them. For the CDR3, the DNA is TGTGCCAGCAGCCCACCCGACAGTAGCACAGATACGCAGTATTTT. Its protein is CASSPPDSSTDTQYF.

This chain joins TRBV28 and TRBJ1-1, with no clear D. This CDR3 is 14 amino acids long. Germline V gives CDR1 MDHEN, CDR2 SYDVKM. V was pared by 6 bases and J by 3 bases, with 14 bases between. The DNA of the CDR3 is TGTGCCAGCAGCCCAGGAGGGTGGGACACTGAAGCTTTCTTT. It codes for CASSPGGWDTEAFF.

The CDR3, as DNA: TGTGCCACCAGCAGATTGGACGGTTACGAGCAGTACTTC. Residues: CATSRLDGYEQYF. V and J are TRBV15 and TRBJ2-7, with no clear D. The V and J ends lost 2 bases and 4 bases respectively, with 9 bases between them. Germline CDR1 reads LNHNV; CDR2 reads YYDKDF (reference sequence). The CDR3 extends over 13 amino acids.

This clonotype has a handful of counts. The rearrangement links TRBV9 to TRBJ2-5; D might be TRBD1 (9 bases). Trimming stripped 0 bases from V and 8 bases from J, with 17 bases between. Per the germline V gene, CDR1 is SGDLS and CDR2 is YYNGEE. The CDR3 contains 15 residues. The CDR3 loop is CASSVDREGQGTQYF. The DNA of the CDR3 is TGTGCCAGCAGCGTAGATCGGGAGGGACAGGGCACCCAGTACTTC.

The chain recombines TRBV5-1 with TRBJ2-5, with 7 bases fitting TRBD2. Germline V lookup: CDR1 SGHRS, CDR2 YFSETQ. CDR3 size: 15 residues. The V and J ends lost 0 bases and 3 bases, in that order; junction bases with no gene match: 5. This CDR3 reads CASSLAPGTKETQYF. In nucleotides, the CDR3 is TGCGCCAGCAGCTTGGCCCCAGGGACTAAAGAGACCCAGTACTTC.

V usage is TRBV4-2 and J usage is TRBJ2-3, with a possible D match to TRBD2 (6 bases). Germline V gene lookup returns CDR1 LGHNA and CDR2 YNFKEQ. Trimming took 4 bases from V and 2 from J, leaving 19 bases between them. This CDR3 is 17 amino acids long. CDR3 amino acids: CASSRGVVGGDTDTQYF. CDR3 DNA sequence: TGTGCCAGCAGCCGGGGCGTGGTCGGAGGGGACACAGATACGCAGTATTTT.

The rearrangement links TRBV12-3 or TRBV12-4 to TRBJ1-2, with D unresolved. This CDR3 comprises 12 residues. V was pared by 8 bases and J by 8 bases, with 15 bases between. CDR3 in amino acids: CASGPSLMGYTF. CDR3 sequence (DNA): TGTGCCAGCGGTCCCTCGCTCATGGGCTACACCTTC.

This rearrangement joins TRBV7-8 to TRBJ2-5, with TRBD2 as a possible D gene (5 bases). There are 15 residues in the CDR3. Trimming shortened V by 4 bases and J by 2 bases, and 14 bases separated the two germline ends. Germline loops: CDR1 SGHVS, CDR2 FQNEAQ. The chain's CDR3 is CASSYVQRLQETQYF. The DNA for the CDR3 is TGTGCCAGCAGCTACGTACAGCGGTTACAAGAGACCCAGTACTTC.

The chain is built from TRBV4-1 and TRBJ2-1; D is undetermined. Germline V gene lookup returns CDR1 MGHRA and CDR2 YSYEKL. The CDR3 is 16 residues long. V lost 4 bases, J lost 3 bases, and 16 bases lay in between. In DNA, the CDR3 is TGCGCCAGCAGCCCGAGTGCGGAATACCTCTACAATGAGCAGTTCTTC. Amino acid sequence: CASSPSAEYLYNEQFF.

The rearrangement uses TRBV3-1 and TRBJ2-7, with D hard to call. This CDR3 is 14 amino acids long. Germline V lookup: CDR1 LGHDT, CDR2 YNNKEL (reference sequence). V was shortened by 4 bases and J by 2 bases, with 12 bases between the two germline ends. CDR3 bases: TGTGCCAGCAGCCCTTACCACGGTACCTACGAGCAGTACTTC. Translated, it gives CASSPYHGTYEQYF.

This clonotype appeared many times. V is TRBV20-1 and J is TRBJ1-2, with D perhaps matching TRBD1 (5 bases). Germline CDR1 reads DFQATT; CDR2 reads SNEGSKA (reference sequence). This CDR3 spans 15 amino acids. V gave up 5 bases and J gave up 7 bases, with 23 bases separating them. The CDR3 loop reads CSAPPGKAKGFGYTF. The CDR3 coding sequence is TGCAGTGCTCCCCCTGGGAAGGCGAAGGGGTTTGGCTACACCTTC.

This clonotype was counted many times. The gene calls are TRBV10-3 and TRBJ2-7; D is unresolved. This CDR3 has 14 residues. The V gene lost 2 bases and the J gene lost 0 bases, with 8 bases spanning the gap. CDR1 and CDR2 (germline): ENHRY, SYGVKD. The CDR3 loop is CAISEVGSSYEQYF. The CDR3, as DNA: TGTGCCATCAGTGAGGTAGGCAGCTCCTACGAGCAGTACTTC.

Details on this clonotype: At one end, the junction sequence differs from germline, possibly due to a read error. This rearrangement joins TRBV27 to TRBJ2-5, with D perhaps matching TRBD1 or TRBD2 (7 bases each). The germline CDR1 and CDR2 sequences are MNHEY and SMNVEV (reference sequence). The CDR3 is 15 residues long. The DNA for the CDR3 is TGTGCCAGCAGTCCCCACTTGACAGGGCGGGAGACCCGGTACTTC. Protein product: CASSPHLTGRETRYF.